This T cell receptor beta chain derives from a study of breast tumors, draining lymph nodes, adjacent tissues listed by TCRdb under 2016. Concerning the study at large: TCR beta repertoires were compared across tumor, adjacent nontumor tissue and axillary lymph nodes obtained from breast cancer patients. In human breast cancer, the study set out to evaluate how tumor, surrounding tissue and draining lymph node repertoires relate to one another and whether T cells may move between these sites. Study-wide conclusions, independent of this receptor: T-cell repertoire diversity in tumors was found to be lower than in lymph nodes but higher than in nontumor tissue, and preferential V and J gene usage was observed. The data were considered consistent with most tumor T cells being derived from the lymph node and subsequently expanding within tumor tissue. The similarity between tumor and nontumor tissue repertoires was significantly greater in luminal-like breast cancer than in basal-like breast cancer. The conclusion that tumor T cells originate in lymph nodes was presented as consistent with a hypothesis rather than as directly demonstrated.

A remark on this clonotype: Its antigen has not been determined. The record has no base qualities; no much larger clone is one base away.

Adjacent samples were composed of nontumor breast tissue surrounding the tumor. The data were produced on an Illumina HiSeq 2000. TCR beta chain libraries were generated by multiplex PCR amplification. The amplified TCR beta chain products were analyzed by high-throughput sequencing. TCRdb's own reprocessing of the public reads used fastp at Q25 and MiXCR and kept productive beta chains. Each entry is one CDR3 protein sequence, shown with its most common DNA and genes. The sample table holds more than 10,000 distinct CDR3 sequences, of which 45% to 50% were seen once. The ten top clones hold about two fifths of the sample. From V the trimming removes 6 bases and from J it removes 0 bases, while the gene matches leave 2 bases of the junction unaccounted for. For CDR1 and CDR2, the germline V gene lists MNHEY and SVGAGI. Taken from cysteine to phenylalanine, the CDR3 has 14 residues. Just CDR3 DNA is preserved here, 42 bases in frame from base 1.

Sequencing was carried out using tumor-adjacent breast tissue. The rearrangement combines TRBV6-5 with TRBJ2-3; 8 of the junction bases match TRBD2. This clonotype was sampled from a female donor with breast cancer. Some clones in this sample may be carry-over from other donors' samples. The CDR3 corresponds to CASRASGSTDTQYF. The base sequence is TGTGCCAGCAGGGCTAGCGGGAGCACAGATACGCAGTATTTT.